Listed here is a single T cell receptor beta chain. Assay used: immunoSEQ multiplex PCR; TCRdb lists only in-frame clones, some missing. Among 300,000 to 400,000 clones, around 87% were seen once, and the ten largest hold about 2.1%. The source of the sample is a study of blood T cell repertoires in COVID-19. Looking at the study overall: Spain, Italy and the United States supplied samples that represented acute and convalescent COVID-19. T cells, B-cell-depleted T cells, or PBMCs supplied cDNA or gDNA.

A Seattle source enrolled patients during active infection and followed them longitudinally. This clonotype was obtained from a woman aged 55-75 years with COVID-19, enrolled during active disease. The source material was peripheral blood.

The CDR3 region is CASRQNSNQPQHF. CDR3 coding DNA: TGTGCCTCGCGACAGAATAGCAATCAGCCCCAGCATTTT. The chain couples TRBV2 to TRBJ1-5; maybe TRBD1 (5 bases). This CDR3 comprises 13 residues. CDR1 and CDR2 (germline): SNHLY, FYNNEI. V lost 11 bases to trimming and J lost 0 bases, with 11 bases between them.